Listed below are T cell receptor beta chains from one sample, sequenced in a study of T cells in Graves' hyperthyroidism and ophthalmopathy. A single record per CDR3 protein comes from TCRdb applying MiXCR to the multiplex PCR reads. This table has 300,000 to 500,000 distinct CDR3 sequences, about 15% appearing once. Sequenced sample: blood. Receptor source: a young woman with Graves' hyperthyroidism. Each CDR3 is given with its conserved first and last residue. D genes are given only for firm matches. The size of a clone is reported for some rows only, either as once, few or many, or as a class for expanded clones.

many,NA,TRBV24-1,TRBJ2-5,CATSDFPGARAPQETQYF,TGTGCCACCAGTGATTTTCCAGGCGCCAGGGCCCCCCAAGAGACCCAGTACTTC
few,NA,TRBV7-9,TRBJ1-2,CASSRRETLNYGYTF,TGTGCCAGCAGCCGCCGAGAAACACTAAACTATGGCTACACCTTC
NA,TRBD2,TRBV20-1,TRBJ2-2,CSARLLAGGGTGELFF,TGCAGTGCTAGACTGCTAGCGGGAGGAGGGACCGGGGAGCTGTTTTTT
many,TRBD1,TRBV2,TRBJ1-2,CAGRQGTYGYTF,TGTGCCGGCCGACAGGGTACCTATGGCTACACCTTC
many,NA,TRBV29-1,TRBJ2-1,CSGRQGGGNEQFF,TGCAGCGGACGACAGGGTGGGGGGAATGAGCAGTTCTTC
NA,NA,TRBV11-2,TRBJ2-3,CASSLVQGSTDTQYF,TGTGCCAGCAGCTTAGTTCAGGGGAGCACAGATACGCAGTATTTT
many,TRBD2,TRBV6-1,TRBJ2-1,CASIGAGGAGEQFF,TGTGCCAGCATAGGAGCGGGAGGGGCCGGTGAGCAGTTCTTC
NA,TRBD2,TRBV6-1,TRBJ2-2,CASSSGTSGVTNTGELFF,TGTGCCAGCAGTTCAGGGACTAGCGGGGTTACGAACACCGGGGAGCTGTTTTTT
many,NA,TRBV6-5,TRBJ2-7,CASSYSSGGNYEQYF,TGTGCCAGCAGTTACTCGAGTGGCGGAAACTACGAGCAGTACTTC
many,TRBD1,TRBV7-2,TRBJ1-4,CASSFIPGQDEKLFF,TGTGCCAGCAGCTTCATCCCGGGACAGGATGAAAAACTGTTTTTT
NA,TRBD1,TRBV5-1,TRBJ2-7,CASSFGDRDLYEQYF,TGCGCCAGCAGCTTCGGGGACAGGGACCTCTACGAGCAGTACTTC
many,TRBD2,TRBV20-1,TRBJ2-3,CSARDKFGLAGVSDTQYF,TGCAGTGCTAGAGATAAGTTCGGACTAGCGGGAGTCTCAGATACGCAGTATTTT
many,NA,TRBV5-1,TRBJ2-2,CASSFLGGTGELFF,TGCGCCAGCAGCTTTTTGGGCGGGACCGGGGAGCTGTTTTTT
many,NA,TRBV4-1,TRBJ1-3,CASSQLVFVVPSSGNTIYF,TGCGCCAGCAGCCAATTAGTCTTTGTGGTACCTAGCTCTGGAAACACCATATATTTT
few,NA,TRBV7-9,TRBJ1-4,CASSTRQNNEKLFF,TGTGCCAGCTCAACCCGGCAGAATAATGAAAAACTGTTTTTT
many,TRBD1,TRBV12-3/TRBV12-4,TRBJ1-2,CASSFTGTGNYGYTF,TGTGCCAGCAGTTTTACCGGGACAGGGAACTATGGCTACACCTTC
many,TRBD2,TRBV20-1,TRBJ2-1,CSADSGRGDNEQFF,TGCAGTGCTGATAGCGGGAGGGGTGACAATGAGCAGTTCTTC
many,NA,TRBV18,TRBJ2-7,CASSLIPTTDSYEQYF,TGTGCCAGCTCACTGATCCCTACGACGGACTCCTACGAGCAGTACTTC
many,NA,TRBV28,TRBJ2-5,CASSFPAAYQETQYF,TGTGCCAGCAGTTTTCCGGCGGCTTACCAAGAGACCCAGTACTTC
NA,TRBD2,TRBV4-1,TRBJ2-7,CASSLAPSLAGESDEQYF,TGCGCCAGCAGCTTGGCCCCCTCACTAGCGGGAGAGTCGGACGAGCAGTACTTC
many,NA,TRBV15,TRBJ2-7,CATSRDRHQYEQYF,TGTGCCACCAGCCGCGACAGGCATCAATACGAGCAGTACTTC
many,NA,TRBV28,TRBJ2-7,CASNADPGGNEQYF,TGTGCCAGCAATGCTGACCCCGGGGGTAACGAGCAGTACTTC
many,TRBD1,TRBV28,TRBJ2-1,CASRLTGAVGEQFF,TGTGCCAGCAGGCTGACAGGGGCCGTAGGTGAGCAGTTCTTC
few,NA,TRBV28,TRBJ2-7,CASGTGYEQYF,TGTGCCAGCGGGACGGGGTACGAGCAGTACTTC